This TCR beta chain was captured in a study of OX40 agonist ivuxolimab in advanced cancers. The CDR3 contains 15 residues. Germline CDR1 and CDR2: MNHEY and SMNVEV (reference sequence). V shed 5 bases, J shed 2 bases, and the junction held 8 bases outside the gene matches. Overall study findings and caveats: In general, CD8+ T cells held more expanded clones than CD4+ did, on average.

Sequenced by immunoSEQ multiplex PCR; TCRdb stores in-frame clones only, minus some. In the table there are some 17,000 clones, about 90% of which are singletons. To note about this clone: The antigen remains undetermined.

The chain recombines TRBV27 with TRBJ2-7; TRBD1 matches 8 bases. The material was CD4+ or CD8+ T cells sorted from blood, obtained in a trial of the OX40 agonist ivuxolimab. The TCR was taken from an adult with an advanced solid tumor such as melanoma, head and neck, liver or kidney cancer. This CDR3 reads CASSRGTGSPYEQYF. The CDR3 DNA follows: TGTGCCAGCAGTCGGGGGACAGGATCTCCCTACGAGCAGTACTTC.